This entry lists 12 T cell receptor beta chains sequenced from one sample in a study of identical twins. MiXCR, applied by TCRdb to the 5' RACE reads, yields one record per CDR3 protein. In the table there are approximately 220,000 distinct CDR3 sequences, about 7.5% of which are singletons. These same records also appear under a second study, on yellow fever vaccine responses in identical twins.

Material: memory (CD45RO+) T cells sorted from blood. Source of these receptors: a woman between 18 and 29 years old in good health.

Many counts were recorded for this clonotype. The chain combines TRBV3-1 with TRBJ2-3, with D tentatively TRBD1 (5 bases). From germline, CDR1 is LGHDT and CDR2 YNNKEL (reference sequence). Deletions cut 3 bases from V and 2 bases from J, with 12 bases between. The CDR3 is 15 residues long. CDR3 in amino acids: CASSHADTLTDTQYF. CDR3 sequence (DNA): TGTGCCAGCAGCCATGCGGACACCCTCACAGATACGCAGTATTTT.

This clonotype has only a few counts. The chain combines TRBV20-1 with TRBJ2-2, with 8 bases matching TRBD1. V was clipped by 5 bases and J by 4 bases; unmatched bases: 12. Per the germline V gene, CDR1 is DFQATT and CDR2 is SNEGSKA (reference sequence). The CDR3 is 16 amino acids. The CDR3 reads CSAAQPGTGTTGELFF. Written as DNA, the CDR3 is TGCAGTGCTGCCCAGCCCGGGACAGGCACCACCGGGGAGCTGTTTTTT.

This clonotype appeared many times. V gene TRBV29-1 combines with J gene TRBJ1-1; the D gene is possibly TRBD1 (5 bases). From germline, CDR1 is SQVTM and CDR2 ANQGSEA. V dropped 4 bases and J dropped 3 bases, with 9 bases sitting between them. There are 12 residues in the CDR3. The CDR3 DNA is TGCAGCGTTGGAAGAGGGGACACTGAAGCTTTCTTT. Translating it yields CSVGRGDTEAFF.

This clonotype was recorded a few times. Written as DNA, the CDR3 is TGTGCCAGCAGTTATTTGGGGGCTGAGGGCTACACCTTC. Amino acids: CASSYLGAEGYTF. The gene calls are TRBV6-5 and TRBJ1-2; maybe TRBD1 (6 bases). The CDR3 has 13 residues. CDR1 is MNHEY, CDR2 SVGAGI, per germline. V lost 3 bases, J lost 8 bases, and 13 bases lay in between.

The rearrangement uses TRBV5-1 and TRBJ2-3; 7 nucleotides agree with TRBD1. The V and J ends lost 3 bases and 6 bases, in that order; junction bases with no gene match: 10. Per the germline V gene, CDR1 is SGHRS and CDR2 is YFSETQ. The CDR3 spans 15 residues. The CDR3 loop reads CASSSGDSRSDTQYF. CDR3 sequence (DNA): TGCGCCAGCAGCTCAGGGGACAGCCGGTCGGATACGCAGTATTTT.

The J gene is TRBJ2-6, the V gene TRBV3-1; D remains unclear. Germline V CDR1 and CDR2: LGHDT, YNNKEL (reference sequence). The ends were cut back, 0 bases at V and 8 bases at J, with 11 bases in the middle. This CDR3 is 15 amino acids long. CDR3 loop: CASSQDTTGSNVLTF. The CDR3 region has the DNA TGTGCCAGCAGCCAAGATACGACTGGTTCCAACGTCCTGACTTTC.

The chain has TRBV27 and TRBJ2-2; 8 bases fit TRBD1. J gave up 2 bases and V 6 bases, and 5 bases lay outside the gene matches. The CDR3 is 15 amino acids. The V gene's germline CDR1 is MNHEY and CDR2 SMNVEV (reference sequence). The CDR3 nucleotides are TGTGCCAGCAGCGACAGGGGCAGAAACACCGGGGAGCTGTTTTTT. Its protein product is CASSDRGRNTGELFF.

The chain uses TRBV7-9 and TRBJ2-6; D is ambiguous. Trimming cost V 1 base and J 0 bases, with 10 bases left between them. The germline V gene has CDR1 SEHNR and CDR2 FQNEAQ (reference sequence). This CDR3 is 17 amino acids long. The CDR3 here is CASSLGATTSGANVLTF. The CDR3 DNA reads TGTGCCAGCAGCTTAGGGGCAACGACCTCTGGGGCCAACGTCCTGACTTTC.

A few counts support this clonotype. The chain recombines TRBV2 with TRBJ1-1; D gene ambiguous. V was clipped by 8 bases and J by 3 bases, with 10 bases between them. Looked up from germline, CDR1 is SNHLY and CDR2 is FYNNEI. The CDR3 totals 12 residues. CDR3 protein: CASAGSHTEAFF. CDR3 DNA: TGTGCCAGCGCGGGCAGCCACACTGAAGCTTTCTTT.

This clonotype was counted a few times. The V and J genes are TRBV28 and TRBJ1-4; D gene unclear. Trimming stripped 10 bases from V and 7 bases from J, with 16 bases between. There are 13 residues in the CDR3. In germline, CDR1 is MDHEN, CDR2 SYDVKM. The CDR3 DNA is TGTGCCACTGGAAAGTCACAAGTTGAAAAACTGTTTTTT. Amino acids: CATGKSQVEKLFF.

V gene TRBV24-1 combines with J gene TRBJ2-7; 7 nucleotides line up with TRBD2. Unmatched junction bases numbered 12, after V lost 9 bases and J lost 5 bases. The CDR3 runs 14 residues. CDR1 and CDR2 from the germline V gene are KGHDR and SFDVKD. Here the CDR3 reads CATADTRAGNEQYF. The CDR3 DNA is TGTGCCACCGCAGATACGAGAGCGGGAAACGAGCAGTACTTC.

This clonotype was counted many times. The chain has TRBV28 and TRBJ2-3; D may be TRBD1 (5 bases). The CDR3 consists of 13 residues. CDR1 and CDR2 from the germline V gene are MDHEN and SYDVKM. Trimming took 5 bases from V and 5 from J, leaving 11 bases between them. CDR3 protein: CASSTPRVDTQYF. The CDR3 DNA reads as TGTGCCAGCAGTACCCCCAGGGTAGATACGCAGTATTTT. Looking up the rest from reference TRBV28 and TRBJ2-3 gives the full variable domain: DVKVTQSSRYLVKRTGEKVFLECVQDMDHENMFWYRQDPGLGLRLIYFSYDVKMKEKGDIPEGYSVSREKKERFSLILESASTNQTSMYLCASSTPRVDTQYFGPGTRLTVL.